What follows are 21 T cell receptor beta chains derived from one specimen sequenced in a study of technical replicates of blood from a handful of donors. TCRdb's table, derived via immunoSEQ multiplex PCR, lists solely in-frame clones and lacks some. The sample yields around 80,000 clones, 70% to 90% seen once. The material sequenced was T cells isolated from PBMCs. All receptors come from a human donor in good health.

The V gene is TRBV27, the J gene TRBJ1-5, with D perhaps matching TRBD1 (5 bases). This CDR3 has 15 amino acids. Germline CDR1 MNHEY, CDR2 SMNVEV (reference sequence). V was clipped by 1 base and J by 1 base, with 8 bases between them. Here the CDR3 reads CASSLWAGSNQPQHF. The CDR3 DNA sequence: TGTGCCAGCAGTTTATGGGCAGGGAGCAATCAGCCCCAGCATTTT.

This chain joins TRBV30 and TRBJ2-7; the D gene is possibly TRBD1 (5 bases). The CDR3 is 14 residues long. CDR1 GTSNPN and CDR2 SVGIG come from the germline V gene (reference sequence). The V end lost 3 bases, the J end lost 3 bases, and 15 bases lay between the germline ends. CDR3 DNA sequence: TGTGCCTGGAGGGGGAACGGACAAGTCTACGAGCAGTACTTC. Translation: CAWRGNGQVYEQYF.

The rearrangement uses TRBV11-3 and TRBJ2-7, with no clear D. Germline lookup yields CDR1 SGHNT and CDR2 YENEEA. Trimming left V 0 bases short and J 4 bases short, with 7 bases between. The CDR3 covers 13 residues. CDR3 DNA: TGTGCCAGCAGCTTAGAAACAGCTTACGAGCAGTACTTC. Protein sequence: CASSLETAYEQYF.

The V gene is TRBV28, the J gene TRBJ1-4; TRBD1 might be the D (5 bases). V was trimmed by 9 bases and J by 4 bases, leaving 12 bases between them. The CDR3 covers 13 residues. Germline V CDR1 and CDR2: MDHEN, SYDVKM. The CDR3 region is CASGGDLNEKLFF. For the CDR3, the DNA is TGTGCCAGTGGGGGGGACCTTAATGAAAAACTGTTTTTT.

The chain has TRBV4-3 and TRBJ2-1; D is possibly TRBD1 (6 bases). The germline CDR1 and CDR2 sequences are LGHNA and YSLEER. The V and J ends lost 1 base and 7 bases respectively, with 17 bases between them. The CDR3 is 16 amino acids. The CDR3 protein is CASSQVIRDTRNEQFF. The CDR3 DNA follows: TGCGCCAGCAGCCAAGTTATCCGGGACACACGAAATGAGCAGTTCTTC.

This rearrangement joins TRBV19 to TRBJ1-1, with D uncertain. Germline V gene sequence: CDR1 LNHDA, CDR2 SQIVND (reference sequence). V was cut by 3 bases and J by 1 base, with 12 bases left in between. CDR3 size: 15 residues. The CDR3 region has the DNA TGTGCCAGTAGTATGGGATCTCGGGGGAACACTGAAGCTTTCTTT. Translating gives CASSMGSRGNTEAFF.

The gene calls are TRBV25-1 and TRBJ2-7; D remains ambiguous. This CDR3 is built from 11 residues. The V gene lost 8 bases and the J gene lost 3 bases, with 8 bases spanning the gap. The germline V gene encodes CDR1 MGHDK and CDR2 SYGVNS. CDR3 amino acids: CASDPGYEQYF. CDR3 in DNA: TGTGCCAGCGACCCGGGCTACGAGCAGTACTTC.

V usage is TRBV28 and J usage is TRBJ1-4; D might be TRBD1 (6 bases). V gave up 3 bases and J gave up 0 bases, with 14 bases separating them. The CDR3 has 17 amino acids. CDR1 and CDR2 from the germline V gene are MDHEN and SYDVKM. The CDR3 region has the DNA TGTGCCAGCAGTTTCCCCGGACAGACCGCAACTAATGAAAAACTGTTTTTT. Translating gives CASSFPGQTATNEKLFF.

CDR3 region: CASRKSSGREQYF. CDR3 nucleotide sequence: TGTGCCAGCCGAAAATCGTCTGGGAGGGAGCAGTACTTC. V is TRBV28 and J is TRBJ2-7; tentative D call: TRBD2 (6 bases). The CDR3 sequence is 13 residues long. V gave up 8 bases and J gave up 7 bases, with 18 bases separating them. CDR1 is MDHEN and CDR2 is SYDVKM in the germline V gene.

The chain uses TRBV4-2 and TRBJ2-1; a possible D gene is TRBD2 (5 bases). Trimming took 1 base from V and 4 from J, leaving 14 bases between them. This CDR3 contains 16 residues. Germline CDR1 is LGHNA and CDR2 is YNFKEQ. The CDR3 loop is CASSQVYLAQYNEQFF. The CDR3 coding sequence is TGTGCCAGCAGCCAAGTCTACCTAGCTCAGTACAATGAGCAGTTCTTC.

The CDR3 sequence: CASSLRMNEQFF. The CDR3 DNA reads TGTGCCAGCAGCCTCAGGATGAATGAGCAGTTCTTC. The chain combines TRBV7-9 with TRBJ2-1; D unresolved. The CDR3 consists of 12 residues. Trimming cost V 5 bases and J 7 bases, with 9 bases left between them. In germline, CDR1 is SEHNR, CDR2 FQNEAQ (reference sequence). The full variable domain, with the rest looked up from reference TRBV7-9 and TRBJ2-1, is DTGVSQNPRHKITKRGQNVTFRCDPISEHNRLYWYRQTLGQGPEFLTYFQNEAQLEKSRLLSDRFSAERPKGSFSTLEIQRTEQGDSAMYLCASSLRMNEQFFGPGTRLTVL.

The rearrangement uses TRBV28 and TRBJ1-5; TRBD1 might be the D (5 bases). The germline V and J ends were trimmed by 9 bases and 0 bases, with 12 bases remaining between them. This CDR3 has 14 residues. Per germline, CDR1 MDHEN and CDR2 SYDVKM. CDR3 DNA sequence: TGTGCCAGTATGCCAGGGTATAGCAATCAGCCCCAGCATTTT. It is translated as CASMPGYSNQPQHF.

This clone was picked up one time. The chain couples TRBV11-1 to TRBJ2-3; a weak D match, TRBD1 (6 bases). This CDR3 spans 16 amino acids. V was clipped by 2 bases and J by 5 bases, with 17 bases between them. The germline V gene encodes CDR1 SGHAT and CDR2 FQDESV (reference sequence). CDR3 sequence: CASSLLRGSSVDTQYF. The CDR3 nucleotides read TGTGCCAGCAGCTTACTGAGGGGGTCTTCGGTAGATACGCAGTATTTT.

This sequence joins TRBV6-5 and TRBJ2-1, with 7 bases aligning to TRBD2. The length of the CDR3 is 15 residues. Germline assignment: CDR1 MNHEY and CDR2 SVGAGI. The V and J ends lost 0 bases and 8 bases, in that order; junction bases with no gene match: 7. The CDR3 loop is CASSYSEGGPYEQFF. The CDR3 DNA follows: TGTGCCAGCAGTTACTCGGAGGGAGGGCCGTATGAGCAGTTCTTC.

The CDR3 loop is CASSIGGDQPQHF. CDR3 DNA: TGTGCCAGTAGTATTGGGGGGGATCAGCCCCAGCATTTT. The V call is TRBV19, the J call TRBJ1-5, with a possible D match to TRBD1 (5 bases). The germline V gene has CDR1 LNHDA and CDR2 SQIVND (reference sequence). The CDR3 length is 13 residues. Trimming took off 3 bases at V and 5 bases at J, with 8 bases between the two ends. Full variable domain (remainder filled in from reference TRBV19 and TRBJ1-5): DGGITQSPKYLFRKEGQNVTLSCEQNLNHDAMYWYRQDPGQGLRLIYYSQIVNDFQKGDIAEGYSVSREKKESFPLTVTSAQKNPTAFYLCASSIGGDQPQHFGDGTRLSIL.

V and J are TRBV5-6 and TRBJ2-5, with D possibly matching TRBD1 (6 bases). Germline loops: CDR1 SGHDT, CDR2 YYEEEE. The CDR3 runs to 15 residues. Trimming stripped 4 bases from V and 2 bases from J, with 15 bases between. CDR3 amino acids: CASSRGRTVQETQYF. For the CDR3, the DNA is TGTGCCAGCAGCCGGGGCCGGACAGTTCAAGAGACCCAGTACTTC. Drawing the rest from reference TRBV5-6 and TRBJ2-5, the complete variable domain is DAGVTQSPTHLIKTRGQQVTLRCSPKSGHDTVSWYQQALGQGPQFIFQYYEEEERQRGNFPDRFSGHQFPNYSSELNVNALLLGDSALYLCASSRGRTVQETQYFGPGTRLLVL.

The chain uses TRBV7-9 and TRBJ1-2, with 7 bases identical to TRBD1. CDR1 is SEHNR and CDR2 is FQNEAQ in the germline V gene (reference sequence). V shed 1 base, J shed 8 bases, and the junction held 4 bases outside the gene matches. The CDR3 runs 13 residues. DNA for the CDR3: TGTGCCAGCAGCTTAGAGGCAGGGGGGGGCTACACCTTC. Its translation is CASSLEAGGGYTF.

This chain joins TRBV19 and TRBJ1-5; weak D call: TRBD1 (5 bases). Germline assignment: CDR1 LNHDA and CDR2 SQIVND (reference sequence). This CDR3 spans 16 amino acids. The V end lost 3 bases, the J end lost 2 bases, and 14 bases lay between the germline ends. Here the CDR3 reads CASSIRFRVGNQPQHF. The CDR3 DNA sequence: TGTGCCAGTAGTATTCGGTTCAGGGTTGGCAATCAGCCCCAGCATTTT.

The rearrangement joins TRBV7-9 to TRBJ2-7, with D perhaps TRBD2 (5 bases). The CDR3 length is 14 residues. The V end was cut by 4 bases, the J end by 5 bases, with 15 bases between. CDR1 is SEHNR and CDR2 is FQNEAQ in the germline V gene (reference sequence). CDR3 coding DNA: TGTGCCAGCAGCTCCGACCTCCAGAGGGACGAGCAGTACTTC. It is translated as CASSSDLQRDEQYF.

CDR3 coding DNA: TGTGCCAGTAGTACGATCTTGGCGGGACAGGGTAACACTGAAGCTTTCTTT. Translated: CASSTILAGQGNTEAFF. The V call is TRBV19, the J call TRBJ1-1; TRBD1 matches at 9 bases. This CDR3 has 17 amino acids. Germline-derived CDR1 and CDR2 are LNHDA and SQIVND (reference sequence). V lost 4 bases and J lost 2; bases outside the gene matches: 11.

The DNA of the CDR3 is TGTGCCAGCAGCTTAGCTACAGGGGAGGACGAGCAGTACTTC. Its translation: CASSLATGEDEQYF. V is TRBV7-2 and J is TRBJ2-7; possible D gene TRBD1, 7 bases. Germline V gene lookup returns CDR1 SGHTA and CDR2 FQGNSA. V lost 0 bases to trimming and J lost 5 bases, with 11 bases between them. This CDR3 region has 14 residues.